The source of this T cell receptor (beta chain) is a study of cytomegalovirus exposure and HLA in healthy donors. This CDR3 has 16 residues. V lost 2 bases, J lost 11 bases, and 15 bases stayed unmatched. CDR1 MDHEN and CDR2 SYDVKM come from the germline V gene. Clones were sequenced by immunoSEQ multiplex PCR, and TCRdb holds only the in-frame ones, with some missing. The data contain 120,000 to 150,000 clones, approximately 85% of them seen just once; the ten biggest clones take up almost 1.5%. The sequence came from a woman aged 25 to 39 in good health and CMV-seronegative. The V gene is TRBV28, the J gene TRBJ1-1, with TRBD1 matching 9 bases. Input material: PBMCs. The CDR3 here is CASSLGGRGQGMLAFF. DNA of the CDR3: TGTGCCAGCAGTTTAGGGGGGCGGGGACAGGGAATGTTGGCTTTCTTT.